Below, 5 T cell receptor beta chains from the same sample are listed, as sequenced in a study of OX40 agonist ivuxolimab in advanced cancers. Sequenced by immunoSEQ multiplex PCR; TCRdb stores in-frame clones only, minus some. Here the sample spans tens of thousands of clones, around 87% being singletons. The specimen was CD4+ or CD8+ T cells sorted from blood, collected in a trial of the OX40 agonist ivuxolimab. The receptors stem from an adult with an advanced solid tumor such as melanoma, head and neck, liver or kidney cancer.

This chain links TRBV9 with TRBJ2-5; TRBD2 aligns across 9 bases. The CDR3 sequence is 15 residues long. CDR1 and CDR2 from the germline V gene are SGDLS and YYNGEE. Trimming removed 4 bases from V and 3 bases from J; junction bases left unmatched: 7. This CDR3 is CASSLGVAGEETQYF. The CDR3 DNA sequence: TGTGCCAGCAGCCTTGGGGTAGCGGGAGAAGAGACCCAGTACTTC.

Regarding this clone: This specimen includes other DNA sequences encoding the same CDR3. The CDR3 loop is CASSESTGESGYTF. CDR3 coding DNA: TGTGCCAGCAGTGAATCTACAGGGGAGTCTGGCTACACCTTC. The chain is built from TRBV2 and TRBJ1-2; 7 bases map to TRBD1. The length of the CDR3 is 14 residues. The J segment lost 7 bases and the V segment lost 2 bases, leaving 7 bases of the junction unmatched. From germline, CDR1 is SNHLY and CDR2 FYNNEI.

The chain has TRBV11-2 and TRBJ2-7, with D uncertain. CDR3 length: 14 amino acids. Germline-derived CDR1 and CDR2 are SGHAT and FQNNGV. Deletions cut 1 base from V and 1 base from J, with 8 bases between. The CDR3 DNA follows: TGTGCCAGCAGCTTAGCGCGGTTATCCTACGAGCAGTACGTC. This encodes CASSLARLSYEQYV.

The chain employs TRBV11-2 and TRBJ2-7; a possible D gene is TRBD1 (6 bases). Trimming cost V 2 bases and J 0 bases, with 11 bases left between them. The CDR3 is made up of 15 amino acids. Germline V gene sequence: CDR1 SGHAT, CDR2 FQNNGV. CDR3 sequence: CASSLRPDSSYEQYF. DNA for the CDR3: TGTGCCAGCAGCTTAAGACCGGACAGCTCCTACGAGCAGTACTTC.

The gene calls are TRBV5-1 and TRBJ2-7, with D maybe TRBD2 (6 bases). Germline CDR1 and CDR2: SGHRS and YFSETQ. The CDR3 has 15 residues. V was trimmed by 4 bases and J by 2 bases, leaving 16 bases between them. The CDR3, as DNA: TGCGCCAGCAGCCCGGCGGCCGGCGGGACCTACGAGCAGTACTTC. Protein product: CASSPAAGGTYEQYF.